This section outlines one T cell receptor beta chain sequence together with its context. The sample belongs to a study of blood T cell repertoires in COVID-19. CDR1 SGHNT and CDR2 YYREEE come from the germline V gene (reference sequence). This CDR3 region has 13 residues. V lost 2 bases and J 5 bases, leaving 8 bases between the germline ends. Authors' processing steps: Amplification from reference gene primers served as the basis for estimated nucleated cell counts. Sequenced by immunoSEQ multiplex PCR; TCRdb stores in-frame clones only, minus some. V, J and clone size derive from that table, while D and trimming were established from the DNA sequence. The data contain tens of thousands of clones, around 89% of them singletons.

The source is a man between 50 and 59 years old with acute or convalescent COVID-19. Sequencing was carried out using peripheral blood. The genes are TRBV5-4 and TRBJ2-1; D is unresolved. The CDR3 DNA is TGTGCCAGCAGCTTTCAGAGCGACAATGAGCAGTTCTTC. The encoded protein is CASSFQSDNEQFF.